The 21 T cell receptor beta chains listed next were all sequenced from one sample in a study of cytomegalovirus exposure and HLA in healthy donors. The PCR was carried out with 60 Vbeta primers and 13 Jbeta primers. The protocol was immunoSEQ multiplex PCR, while the TCRdb copy is restricted to in-frame clones and leaves out a portion. The table has around 110,000 clones, 79% seen once. Sequencing input: PBMCs. The receptors were sampled from a man between 25 and 39 years old in good health and CMV-seropositive.

This clone showed up just a few times. This rearrangement joins TRBV27 to TRBJ1-1; the match to TRBD1 covers 8 bases. The germline V gene has CDR1 MNHEY and CDR2 SMNVEV (reference sequence). The CDR3 extends over 14 amino acids. J gave up 0 bases and V 6 bases, and 3 bases lay outside the gene matches. This chain's CDR3 is CASSRTGMNTEAFF. The CDR3 DNA reads as TGTGCCAGCAGCCGGACAGGGATGAACACTGAAGCTTTCTTT.

This clone was detected a few times. The chain employs TRBV15 and TRBJ2-4, with 9 bases lining up with TRBD2. Germline V gives CDR1 LNHNV, CDR2 YYDKDF (reference sequence). V shed 0 bases and J 12 bases; nucleotides not matched to a gene: 9. The CDR3 runs 15 residues. CDR3 in amino acids: CATSRDRGGADSQYF. Here the CDR3 DNA reads TGTGCCACCAGCAGAGATCGCGGGGGGGCGGACAGTCAGTACTTC.

The chain recombines TRBV5-6 with TRBJ2-7, with D perhaps matching TRBD1 (6 bases). CDR3 length: 16 residues. Germline V CDR1 and CDR2: SGHDT, YYEEEE. Trimming cost V 5 bases and J 3 bases, with 21 bases left between them. CDR3 DNA sequence: TGTGCCAGCAGTATTGTGGACAGCAGGGCTAACTACGAGCAGTACTTC. This encodes CASSIVDSRANYEQYF.

The chain employs TRBV11-2 and TRBJ2-5; 9 bases match TRBD1. TRBJ2-7 matches the DNA end more closely, so the J call is doubtful. The CDR3 has 13 amino acids. Germline CDR1 SGHAT, CDR2 FQNNGV. The CDR3 loop reads CATSGTGSYEQYF. DNA for the CDR3: TGTGCCACCTCCGGGACAGGGTCCTACGAGCAGTACTTC.

This clone was detected only a few times. The chain combines TRBV5-4 with TRBJ1-1; D may be TRBD1 (6 bases). The CDR3 totals 14 residues. Germline V gene sequence: CDR1 SGHNT, CDR2 YYREEE (reference sequence). V shed 0 bases and J shed 2 bases, with 8 bases lying between them. The CDR3 protein is CASSLVGQNTEAFF. In nucleotides, the CDR3 is TGTGCCAGCAGCTTGGTGGGACAAAACACTGAAGCTTTCTTT.

The chain employs TRBV4-1 and TRBJ2-7; 8 bases align to TRBD1. CDR1 and CDR2 (germline): MGHRA, YSYEKL. With 4 bases clipped from V and 1 base from J, the junction kept 6 bases outside the gene matches. The CDR3 is 15 amino acids. The CDR3 here is CASSPRQGSSYEQYF. In DNA, the CDR3 is TGCGCCAGCAGCCCTCGACAGGGGAGTTCCTACGAGCAGTACTTC.

The V and J genes are TRBV2 and TRBJ2-5, with D tentatively TRBD2 (5 bases). Deletions cut 5 bases from V and 1 base from J, with 11 bases between. Germline V gene data show CDR1 as SNHLY and CDR2 as FYNNEI. The CDR3 totals 14 residues. As DNA, the CDR3 is TGTGCCAGCAGTCGCACCGGGGTCCAAGAGACCCAGTACTTC. Encoded protein: CASSRTGVQETQYF.

V and J are TRBV30 and TRBJ2-6; a possible D gene is TRBD1 (6 bases). Trimming stripped 0 bases from V and 2 bases from J, with 11 bases between. Germline-derived CDR1 and CDR2 are GTSNPN and SVGIG (reference sequence). This CDR3 region has 16 residues. For the CDR3, the DNA is TGTGCCTGGAGTGTAGGGGGTACTGCTGGGGCCAACGTCCTGACTTTC. It translates to CAWSVGGTAGANVLTF.

V gene TRBV7-3 combines with J gene TRBJ2-3; the D is unclear. The CDR3 contains 13 residues. Germline lookup yields CDR1 SGHTA and CDR2 FQGTGA. Trimming shortened V by 2 bases and J by 4 bases, and 7 bases separated the two germline ends. In nucleotides, the CDR3 is TGTGCCAGCAGCTTAGAGGTGGCAGATACGCAGTATTTT. Amino acids: CASSLEVADTQYF.

The V and J genes are TRBV19 and TRBJ2-4; 10 bases are shared with TRBD2. Germline assignment: CDR1 LNHDA and CDR2 SQIVND (reference sequence). The junction had 4 bases not matched to a gene; V was cut back by 2 bases and J by 0 bases. CDR3 length equals 17 residues. This chain's CDR3 is CASSITAGGIAKNIQYF. CDR3 sequence (DNA): TGTGCCAGTAGTATAACAGCGGGGGGGATAGCCAAAAACATTCAGTACTTC.

The CDR3 region has the DNA TGTGCCAGCAGCTTTATTAACTATGGCTACACCTTC. It specifies CASSFINYGYTF. The chain couples TRBV5-4 to TRBJ1-2, with D uncertain. Trimming removed 2 bases from V and 1 base from J, with 3 bases in between. The CDR3 runs 12 residues. The germline V gene encodes CDR1 SGHNT and CDR2 YYREEE (reference sequence).

The V call is TRBV11-3, the J call TRBJ2-1, with D possibly TRBD1 on 6 matching bases. Germline CDR1 and CDR2: SGHNT and YENEEA. This CDR3 comprises 18 residues. The germline V and J ends were trimmed by 0 bases and 2 bases, with 17 bases remaining between them. In nucleotides, the CDR3 is TGTGCCAGCAGCTTAGAACAGGGCCGAATGGGGACCTACAATGAGCAGTTCTTC. Translated, it gives CASSLEQGRMGTYNEQFF.

The chain employs TRBV10-1 and TRBJ2-3; 12 bases agree with TRBD2. With 7 bases clipped from V and 5 bases from J, the junction kept 10 bases outside the gene matches. The length of the CDR3 is 16 residues. Germline values: CDR1 WNHNN, CDR2 SYGVQD (reference sequence). For the CDR3, the DNA is TGCGCCAGCATAAATCGACTAGCGGGAGTCAAAGATACGCAGTATTTT. It is translated as CASINRLAGVKDTQYF.

The chain uses TRBV5-6 and TRBJ2-5; tentative D call: TRBD2 (6 bases). V lost 4 bases and J lost 4, with 17 bases in between. CDR3 length: 15 residues. Per the germline V gene, CDR1 is SGHDT and CDR2 is YYEEEE. This CDR3 reads CASSLPTRETETQYF. The CDR3 nucleotides are TGTGCCAGCAGCCTCCCGACTAGGGAGACAGAGACCCAGTACTTC.

This clone was detected only a few times. In the same sample, other DNA sequences code for this CDR3. This chain connects TRBV7-2 to TRBJ1-3, with D perhaps TRBD1 (5 bases). CDR3 size: 13 residues. Germline CDR1 and CDR2: SGHTA and FQGNSA. V lost 4 bases and J 3 bases, leaving 7 bases between the germline ends. This chain's CDR3 is CASSSGFGNTIYF. CDR3 in DNA: TGTGCCAGCAGCTCAGGGTTTGGAAACACCATATATTTT. Variable domain in full (rest from reference TRBV7-2 and TRBJ1-3): GAGVSQSPSNKVTEKGKDVELRCDPISGHTALYWYRQSLGQGLEFLIYFQGNSAPDKSGLPSDRFSAERTGGSVSTLTIQRTQQEDSAVYLCASSSGFGNTIYFGEGSWLTVV.

This clone was seen more than once but under ten times. The chain recombines TRBV4-3 with TRBJ1-2; possibly TRBD1 for D (5 bases). V was pared by 4 bases and J by 5 bases, with 14 bases between. This CDR3 is 14 amino acids long. Per germline, CDR1 LGHNA and CDR2 YSLEER. The CDR3 DNA reads as TGCGCCAGCAGCCCTACCTGGGAGGGGTATGGCTACACCTTC. It is translated as CASSPTWEGYGYTF.

The table lists this clone with a few counts. The chain is built from TRBV5-1 and TRBJ1-2, with 12 nucleotides matching TRBD1. The CDR3 has 17 amino acids. The ends lost 4 bases at V and 8 bases at J; junction bases unmatched: 15. Per the germline V gene, CDR1 is SGHRS and CDR2 is YFSETQ. CDR3 region: CASSVNLRDRGRKGYTF. The CDR3 nucleotides read TGCGCCAGCAGCGTAAACCTCCGGGACAGGGGGCGCAAAGGCTACACCTTC. The complete variable domain, with remaining parts taken from reference TRBV5-1 and TRBJ1-2, reads KAGVTQTPRYLIKTRGQQVTLSCSPISGHRSVSWYQQTPGQGLQFLFEYFSETQRNKGNFPGRFSGRQFSNSRSEMNVSTLELGDSALYLCASSVNLRDRGRKGYTFGSGTRLTVV.

This clone was counted between two and nine times. The gene calls are TRBV5-1 and TRBJ2-5, with 10 positions matching TRBD1. From germline, CDR1 is SGHRS and CDR2 YFSETQ. This CDR3 has 15 residues. Trimming cost V 3 bases and J 5 bases; bases outside gene matches: 7. The CDR3 here is CASSSTGGVYETQYF. In DNA, the CDR3 is TGCGCCAGCAGCTCGACAGGGGGCGTATATGAGACCCAGTACTTC. Supplemented by reference TRBV5-1 and TRBJ2-5, the full variable domain reads KAGVTQTPRYLIKTRGQQVTLSCSPISGHRSVSWYQQTPGQGLQFLFEYFSETQRNKGNFPGRFSGRQFSNSRSEMNVSTLELGDSALYLCASSSTGGVYETQYFGPGTRLLVL.

The rearrangement uses TRBV30 and TRBJ1-2; 7 bases map to TRBD1. Losses at the gene ends were 3 bases for V and 1 base for J; bases not matched to a gene: 8. This CDR3 has 15 amino acids. Germline V lookup: CDR1 GTSNPN, CDR2 SVGIG (reference sequence). The CDR3: CAWRVTGSNNYGYTF. The DNA for the CDR3 is TGTGCCTGGAGAGTGACAGGGAGTAATAACTATGGCTACACCTTC. The full variable domain, rest sourced from reference TRBV30 and TRBJ1-2, is SQTIHQWPATLVQPVGSPLSLECTVEGTSNPNLYWYRQAAGRGLQLLFYSVGIGQISSEVPQNLSASRPQDRQFILSSKKLLLSDSGFYLCAWRVTGSNNYGYTFGSGTRLTVV.

The chain employs TRBV11-3 and TRBJ1-1, with no clear D. The CDR3 runs 12 residues. Germline CDR1 reads SGHNT; CDR2 reads YENEEA. V shed 5 bases and J shed 5 bases, with 9 bases lying between them. The CDR3: CASSRRGTEAFF. For the CDR3, the DNA is TGTGCCAGCAGCCGGAGAGGGACTGAAGCTTTCTTT.

V is TRBV18 and J is TRBJ2-7, with TRBD1 as a possible D gene (5 bases). The V gene's germline CDR1 is KGHSH and CDR2 LQKENI. The CDR3 runs 14 residues. Trimming stripped 2 bases from V and 0 bases from J, with 8 bases between. CDR3 in amino acids: CASSPATVSYEQYF. CDR3 in DNA: TGTGCCAGCTCACCAGCGACAGTCTCCTACGAGCAGTACTTC.